This T cell receptor (beta chain) was captured by sequencing in a study of CD8 T cells in Susac syndrome. The J segment lost 5 bases and the V segment lost 1 base, leaving 4 bases of the junction unmatched. Germline V gene sequence: CDR1 SGDLS, CDR2 YYNGEE. This CDR3 contains 15 residues. A word on this clonotype: As yet, its antigen is unknown.

Study-wide results and caveats: The study admitted that it had a relatively small number of individuals in its TCR sequencing and HLA analysis.

Sequencing of TCR beta was performed on blood CD8+ and CD4+ T cells. TEMRA cells were FACS-enriched, unlike CD8+ and CD4+ T cells, which were negatively isolated. About 0.5 to 1 ug RNA was reverse transcribed with random hexamers. A multiplex approach, immunoSEQ multiplex PCR, amplified TCR beta CDR3 across 54 Vbeta and 13 Jbeta. TCRdb ran MiXCR on the immunoSEQ multiplex PCR reads and lists one entry per CDR3 protein. The data hold some 76,000 distinct CDR3 sequences, with about 91% observed a single time. This receptor was taken from a human donor with multiple sclerosis. The rearrangement joins TRBV9 to TRBJ2-7; 12 nucleotides match TRBD2. Input material: CD8+ T cells from PBMCs. CDR3 protein: CASSVLAGGPDEQYF. The CDR3 region has the DNA TGTGCCAGCAGCGTACTAGCGGGGGGGCCCGACGAGCAGTACTTC.